These 22 T cell receptor beta chains originate from one sample sequenced in a study of T cell repertoires in cytomegalovirus infection (dated by TCRdb to the late 2010s). The antigens for these receptors are not known. Instrument on record: Illumina HiSeq 1500. The raw public reads went through TCRdb reprocessing: fastp at Q25, MiXCR clone calling, in-frame beta chains kept. Entries are consolidated by CDR3 protein sequence, retaining the most common genes and DNA. A total of more than 300,000 distinct CDR3 sequences appear in this sample, about 32% of them only once. Less than 15% of the sample goes to the ten largest clones. The treatment or condition label, read with the paper, signifies: in vitro stimulation with specific CMV peptide epitopes to enrich CMV-specific T cells. The material was cultured PBMCs, obtained from culture after CMV antigen stimulation. The receptors shown here come from a human donor in good health (CMV status not recorded). Some clones in this sample may be carry-over from other donors' samples.

CDR3: CASREGVTEAFF. The CDR3 bases are TGTGCCAGCAGGGAGGGGGTGACTGAAGCTTTCTTT. The rearrangement links TRBV5-6 to TRBJ1-1; TRBD1 is a possible D gene (6 bases). There are 12 residues in the CDR3. Trimming pared 5 bases from V and 5 bases from J, leaving 10 bases between. Germline V gene sequence: CDR1 SGHDT, CDR2 YYEEEE.

This clonotype was seen a few times. CDR3 residues: CASSFARVNTEAFF. The CDR3 DNA follows: TGTGCCAGCAGCTTCGCCAGGGTGAACACTGAAGCTTTCTTT. The chain uses TRBV7-2 and TRBJ1-1; maybe TRBD1 (5 bases). CDR1 is SGHTA and CDR2 is FQGNSA in the germline V gene. This CDR3 contains 14 residues. Trimming took off 3 bases at V and 0 bases at J, with 8 bases between the two ends. Looking up the rest from reference TRBV7-2 and TRBJ1-1 gives the full variable domain: GAGVSQSPSNKVTEKGKDVELRCDPISGHTALYWYRQSLGQGLEFLIYFQGNSAPDKSGLPSDRFSAERTGGSVSTLTIQRTQQEDSAVYLCASSFARVNTEAFFGQGTRLTVV.

This rearrangement joins TRBV7-4 to TRBJ2-2; 9 bases are shared with TRBD1. The junction had 9 bases not matched to a gene; V was cut back by 5 bases and J by 2 bases. Germline V gene data show CDR1 as SGHVT and CDR2 as SQSDAQ. The CDR3 totals 17 residues. This chain's CDR3 is CASSTETGGSNTGELFF. The CDR3, as DNA: TGTGCCAGCAGCACAGAAACAGGGGGCTCAAACACCGGGGAGCTGTTTTTT.

CDR3 loop: CASNLQSGTANTGELFF. The DNA of the CDR3 is TGCGCCAGCAACCTACAATCGGGGACAGCGAACACCGGGGAGCTGTTTTTT. This chain uses TRBV4-1 with TRBJ2-2; 7 positions agree with TRBD1. Germline V gene sequence: CDR1 MGHRA, CDR2 YSYEKL. J lost 0 bases, V lost 7 bases, and 11 bases had no gene match. This CDR3 has 17 amino acids.

This clonotype was found many times. V usage is TRBV7-2 and J usage is TRBJ2-3; 7 bases fit TRBD2. Per germline, CDR1 SGHTA and CDR2 FQGNSA. V was clipped by 5 bases and J by 4 bases; unmatched bases: 6. This CDR3 spans 14 amino acids. CDR3 DNA: TGTGCCAGCAGCCGGGACTACACAGCAGATACGCAGTATTTT. Encoded protein: CASSRDYTADTQYF. Filled out from reference TRBV7-2 and TRBJ2-3, the complete variable domain reads GAGVSQSPSNKVTEKGKDVELRCDPISGHTALYWYRQSLGQGLEFLIYFQGNSAPDKSGLPSDRFSAERTGGSVSTLTIQRTQQEDSAVYLCASSRDYTADTQYFGPGTRLTVL.

This clonotype showed up just once. A much more abundant neighbour one base away suggests this may be a read error. The V call is TRBV15, the J call TRBJ2-1, with D maybe TRBD1 (5 bases). Trimming took off 0 bases at V and 8 bases at J, with 17 bases between the two ends. Germline V gene sequence: CDR1 LNHNV, CDR2 YYDKDF (reference sequence). CDR3 size: 16 residues. The CDR3 region is CATSREIGKGPDEQFF. Here the CDR3 DNA reads TGTGCCACCAGCAGAGAAATCGGTAAGGGGCCTGATGAGCAGTTCTTC.

In its sample, this clonotype was seen a few times. This chain uses TRBV6-2 or TRBV6-3 with TRBJ1-5; D is unresolved. Germline CDR1 is MNHEY and CDR2 is SVGEGT. This CDR3 contains 13 residues. The germline V and J ends were trimmed by 4 bases and 6 bases, with 10 bases remaining between them. The CDR3 nucleotides read TGTGCCAGCAGTTCCGAATACCGTCAGCCCCAGCATTTT. Translating it yields CASSSEYRQPQHF.

The V gene is TRBV28, the J gene TRBJ2-5, with D possibly TRBD2 on 6 matching bases. Germline V gene lookup returns CDR1 MDHEN and CDR2 SYDVKM. Trimming removed 7 bases at V and 4 bases at J, with 13 bases between. This CDR3 has 13 residues. In DNA, the CDR3 is TGTGCCAGCACGGTGGGAGGAATAGAGACCCAGTACTTC. This gives the protein CASTVGGIETQYF.

This clonotype occurred a few times. The V gene is TRBV11-3, the J gene TRBJ1-2; possible D gene TRBD1, 6 bases. This CDR3 contains 13 residues. Deletions cut 5 bases from V and 8 bases from J, with 15 bases between. Germline V lookup: CDR1 SGHNT, CDR2 YENEEA. CDR3 sequence: CASSPGRGRGYTF. CDR3 bases: TGTGCCAGCAGCCCAGGGAGGGGGAGAGGCTACACCTTC.

The CDR3, as DNA: TGTGCCAGCAGCGGTTACAGGGAGGTCTATGGCTACACCTTC. Its translation is CASSGYREVYGYTF. This chain connects TRBV7-2 to TRBJ1-2, with D possibly TRBD1 on 6 matching bases. The V gene lost 5 bases and the J gene lost 4 bases, with 14 bases spanning the gap. Germline CDR1 and CDR2: SGHTA and FQGNSA. This CDR3 is built from 14 residues.

The chain is built from TRBV6-2 or TRBV6-3 and TRBJ1-5; D gene ambiguous. This CDR3 region has 13 residues. The V gene's germline CDR1 is MNHEY and CDR2 SVGEGT. Trimming stripped 4 bases from V and 7 bases from J, with 11 bases between. CDR3 region: CASSSQAGQPQHF. Here the CDR3 DNA reads TGTGCCAGCAGTTCCCAGGCGGGACAGCCCCAGCATTTT.

With respect to this clonotype: A much bigger clone sits one base away, suggesting this may be a read error. This rearrangement joins TRBV7-6 to TRBJ2-6, with 12 nucleotides matching TRBD2. Looked up from germline, CDR1 is SGHVS and CDR2 is FNYEAQ. Trimming removed 5 bases from V and 1 base from J; junction bases left unmatched: 6. The CDR3 covers 18 residues. DNA for the CDR3: TGTGCCAGCAGCATTCAGACTAGCGGGGGATCTGGGGCCAACGTCCTGACTTTC. Its protein product is CASSIQTSGGSGANVLTF.

This chain links TRBV30 with TRBJ2-5; unclear D gene. This CDR3 comprises 13 residues. The V gene lost 0 bases and the J gene lost 5 bases, with 10 bases spanning the gap. Germline V gives CDR1 GTSNPN, CDR2 SVGIG (reference sequence). The CDR3, as DNA: TGTGCCTGGAGTGTCCGCTCCGGGGAGACCCAGTACTTC. The encoded protein is CAWSVRSGETQYF.

The rearrangement links TRBV9 to TRBJ2-1, with D unresolved. The CDR3 has 15 residues. The germline V and J ends were trimmed by 0 bases and 0 bases, with 7 bases remaining between them. Germline V gives CDR1 SGDLS, CDR2 YYNGEE. CDR3 amino acids: CASSVEPSSYNEQFF. CDR3 nucleotide sequence: TGTGCCAGCAGCGTAGAACCGAGCTCCTACAATGAGCAGTTCTTC.

The rearrangement joins TRBV6-2 or TRBV6-3 to TRBJ1-5; D possibly corresponds to TRBD1 (6 bases). The CDR3 contains 11 residues. CDR1 is MNHEY, CDR2 SVGEGT, per germline. V lost 8 bases, J lost 4 bases, and 6 bases lay in between. The CDR3 sequence: CASGQNQPQHF. In DNA, the CDR3 is TGTGCCAGCGGACAGAATCAGCCCCAGCATTTT.

This clonotype was seen repeatedly, ten times or more. The V gene is TRBV20-1, the J gene TRBJ1-5; maybe TRBD1 (6 bases). V lost 5 bases and J lost 4, with 9 bases in between. CDR1 DFQATT and CDR2 SNEGSKA come from the germline V gene (reference sequence). This CDR3 comprises 12 residues. CDR3 in DNA: TGCAGTGCTCTCAGGGGTAATCAGCCCCAGCATTTT. Its protein is CSALRGNQPQHF.

This clonotype was recorded many times. The chain's CDR3 is CASSSGTVSYEQYF. The DNA for the CDR3 is TGTGCCAGCAGCTCCGGGACCGTCTCCTACGAGCAGTACTTC. V is TRBV7-2 and J is TRBJ2-7; D possibly matches TRBD1 or TRBD2 (5 bases each). The CDR3 covers 14 residues. V lost 4 bases to trimming and J lost 0 bases, with 10 bases between them. Germline assignment: CDR1 SGHTA and CDR2 FQGNSA.

The rearrangement links TRBV7-9 to TRBJ1-6, with 9 bases matching TRBD1. In germline, CDR1 is SEHNR, CDR2 FQNEAQ (reference sequence). V lost 7 bases and J lost 8; bases outside the gene matches: 9. This CDR3 contains 15 residues. CDR3 loop: CASTTGTGNDSPLHF. CDR3 nucleotide sequence: TGTGCCAGCACCACTGGGACAGGGAATGATTCACCCCTCCACTTT.

This clonotype was seen a few times. The V and J genes are TRBV7-2 and TRBJ2-3; the D gene is possibly TRBD1 (6 bases). The V end lost 2 bases, the J end lost 4 bases, and 16 bases lay between the germline ends. This CDR3 is 16 amino acids long. CDR1 SGHTA and CDR2 FQGNSA come from the germline V gene. The CDR3 region has the DNA TGTGCCAGCAGCTTATGGGAACAGGGTGGCGCAGATACGCAGTATTTT. This gives the protein CASSLWEQGGADTQYF.

The sample holds a few counts of this clonotype. This sequence joins TRBV3-1 and TRBJ2-3; D may correspond to TRBD1 or TRBD2 (5 bases each). Trimming removed 0 bases at V and 1 base at J, with 5 bases between. Per germline, CDR1 LGHDT and CDR2 YNNKEL (reference sequence). The CDR3 consists of 14 residues. The CDR3 nucleotides are TGTGCCAGCAGCCAAGAGGGGGGCACAGATACGCAGTATTTT. Translated: CASSQEGGTDTQYF.

This rearrangement joins TRBV7-2 to TRBJ1-1; D uncertain. The V end lost 6 bases, the J end lost 2 bases, and 13 bases lay between the germline ends. Germline CDR1 is SGHTA and CDR2 is FQGNSA. This CDR3 spans 14 amino acids. The CDR3 region is CASRPGSLNTEAFF. The CDR3 coding sequence is TGTGCCAGCAGGCCCGGGTCTCTAAACACTGAAGCTTTCTTT.

This rearrangement joins TRBV7-2 to TRBJ1-2; TRBD1 aligns across 10 bases. There are 18 residues in the CDR3. V shed 6 bases and J 0 bases; nucleotides not matched to a gene: 13. Germline CDR1 reads SGHTA; CDR2 reads FQGNSA. The chain's CDR3 is CASSIYGTGVRANYGYTF. The DNA for the CDR3 is TGTGCCAGCAGTATCTACGGGACAGGGGTTAGAGCTAACTATGGCTACACCTTC.